This T cell receptor (beta chain) was captured by sequencing in a study of CD8 T cells in ankylosing spondylitis. Points from the study as a whole: Typical of ankylosing spondylitis blood, it appeared, was a TCR beta motif of about eight highly homologous variants. Previously reported in reactive arthritis synovial fluid and blood were some of the motif variants. Researchers reportedly found disease-linked clones significantly enriched in matched ankylosing spondylitis synovial fluid.

CDR1 and CDR2 (germline): MNHEY, SVGEGT. Trimming stripped 11 bases from V and 3 bases from J, with 13 bases between. The CDR3 is 12 amino acids. About this clonotype: Antigen: not known.

By quantitative 5'-RACE with molecular barcodes, the TCR beta libraries were made. TCRdb used MiXCR to reprocess the 5' RACE reads, holding one entry per CDR3 protein. The sample holds around 440,000 distinct CDR3 sequences, about 15% seen once. J is TRBJ1-2 and V is TRBV6-2 or TRBV6-3, with unresolved D. This clonotype originated in a male donor with ankylosing spondylitis. Sequenced: blood, either unsorted or a sorted T cell fraction (not recorded which). The CDR3 region has the DNA TGTGCCGTTCGGCGGGGATACTATGGCTACACCTTC. Translation gives CAVRRGYYGYTF.